A selection of T cell receptor beta chains follows, all from one sample in a study of PD-1 blockade in classical Hodgkin lymphoma. Generated by immunoSEQ multiplex PCR, the TCRdb table keeps only in-frame clones and is missing some. The sample has 30,000 to 40,000 clones; around 89% are singletons. Sample: CD4+ T cells from blood. The source is a human donor with classical Hodgkin lymphoma. CDR3s include the opening cysteine and the closing phenylalanine or tryptophan. The order of the fields is clone size, D gene, V gene, J gene, CDR3 protein, CDR3 DNA. D genes are given only for firm matches. Clone size, where shown, is once, few, many, or a class for clones that have expanded.

-	-	TRBV6-4	TRBJ1-1	CASIPGTNYTEAFF	TGTGCCAGCATTCCCGGGACCAACTACACTGAAGCTTTCTTT
-	TRBD1	TRBV5-1	TRBJ2-7	CASRDRGYEQYF	TGCGCCAGTCGGGACAGGGGATACGAGCAGTACTTC
-	-	TRBV5-1	TRBJ2-1	CASSLALTGYNEQFF	TGCGCCAGCAGCTTGGCGCTGACAGGCTACAATGAGCAGTTCTTC
-	-	TRBV16	TRBJ2-2	CASSQPHRPNTGELFF	TGTGCCAGCAGCCAACCTCACCGACCGAACACCGGGGAGCTGTTTTTT
-	-	TRBV18	TRBJ1-2	CASSPQTGLRTAYHTRLGGYTF	TGTGCCAGCTCACCCCAGACTGGTTTAAGAACAGCTTACCATACCCGCTTAGGGGGCTACACCTTC
-	TRBD2	TRBV10-3	TRBJ2-7	CAISATSGGPYEQYF	TGTGCCATCAGTGCGACTAGCGGGGGACCCTACGAGCAGTACTTC
-	-	TRBV7-2	TRBJ2-3	CASSLGPGSHKGTQYF	TGTGCCAGCAGCTTAGGTCCGGGCAGCCATAAGGGTACGCAGTATTTT
-	TRBD1	TRBV7-9	TRBJ2-3	CASSLGFDRAADTQYF	TGTGCCAGCAGCTTAGGGTTTGACAGGGCGGCAGATACGCAGTATTTT
-	-	TRBV27	TRBJ1-6	CASRTGAPYNSPLHF	TGTGCCAGCAGGACCGGAGCCCCCTATAATTCACCCCTCCACTTT
-	-	TRBV18	TRBJ1-2	CASSPGTGEGGYTF	TGTGCCAGCTCACCAGGGACGGGAGAAGGTGGCTACACCTTC
-	TRBD1	TRBV5-4	TRBJ1-4	CASSFWKGAREKLFF	TGTGCCAGCAGCTTCTGGAAGGGGGCGAGGGAAAAACTGTTTTTT
-	-	TRBV5-1	TRBJ1-5	CASSLDGNQPQHF	TGCGCCAGCAGCTTGGATGGTAATCAGCCCCAGCATTTT
-	-	TRBV6-4	TRBJ2-7	CASSVSATQPAYEQYF	TGTGCCAGCAGTGTATCTGCAACCCAACCGGCCTACGAGCAGTACTTC
-	-	TRBV10-3	TRBJ1-1	CAISERLPNTEAFF	TGTGCCATCAGTGAGCGGCTACCGAACACTGAAGCTTTCTTT
-	-	TRBV6-1	TRBJ1-2	CASSEAGQSVYGYTF	TGTGCCAGCAGTGAAGCAGGGCAGTCGGTCTATGGCTACACCTTC
-	-	TRBV5-6	TRBJ1-2	CASSLGSGGRSGYTF	TGTGCCAGCAGCCTGGGTTCGGGGGGAAGGTCTGGCTACACCTTC
-	TRBD1	TRBV11-2	TRBJ2-1	CASSFGTAYNEQFF	TGTGCCAGCAGCTTCGGGACAGCATACAATGAGCAGTTCTTC
-	TRBD2	TRBV4-3	TRBJ2-7	CASSLKLLVAGESHEQYF	TGCGCCAGCAGTCTTAAACTACTAGTAGCGGGGGAGTCCCACGAGCAGTACTTC
-	-	TRBV13	TRBJ1-1	CASSLDRWGEAFF	TGTGCCAGCAGCTTAGATAGGTGGGGTGAAGCTTTCTTT
-	TRBD1	TRBV6-6	TRBJ1-4	CASTPTGLEEKLFF	TGTGCCAGCACCCCGACAGGGCTGGAAGAAAAACTGTTTTTT
-	TRBD2	TRBV19	TRBJ2-2	CASSISGGAGGELFF	TGTGCCAGTAGTATAAGCGGGGGGGCTGGCGGGGAGCTGTTTTTT
few	-	TRBV5-1	TRBJ2-3	CASGSLDTQYF	TGCGCCAGCGGTTCGTTAGATACGCAGTATTTT
-	-	TRBV19	TRBJ1-2	CASSPEGYGYTF	TGTGCCAGTAGTCCGGAGGGATATGGCTACACCTTC
-	-	TRBV6-6	TRBJ2-7	CASSLGGMTYEQYF	TGTGCCAGCAGCCTGGGGGGAATGACGTACGAGCAGTACTTC
-	-	TRBV19	TRBJ2-1	CASSMERSYNEQFF	TGTGCCAGTAGTATGGAACGCTCCTACAATGAGCAGTTCTTC
-	-	TRBV30	TRBJ2-7	CASTTKGSRAAQYF	TGTGCCTCCACAACCAAGGGGTCAAGAGCGGCGCAGTACTTC
-	TRBD2	TRBV5-1	TRBJ2-5	CASSLLGTMGGETQYF	TGCGCCAGCAGCTTGCTCGGGACTATGGGAGGAGAGACCCAGTACTTC
-	TRBD1	TRBV19	TRBJ1-3	CASRSGQGAGNTIYF	TGTGCCAGTAGATCGGGACAGGGAGCTGGAAACACCATATATTTT
-	TRBD1	TRBV5-1	TRBJ1-4	CASSYTGGGEKLFF	TGCGCCAGCAGCTATACAGGGGGCGGCGAAAAACTGTTTTTT
-	-	TRBV19	TRBJ1-5	CASNGGGFLGNQPQHF	TGTGCCAGTAACGGAGGTGGTTTCCTCGGCAATCAGCCCCAGCATTTT
-	TRBD1	TRBV18	TRBJ2-1	CASSRQGNEQFF	TGTGCCAGCTCACGACAGGGGAATGAGCAGTTCTTC
-	-	TRBV5-4	TRBJ1-6	CASSLFGGLDLHF	TGTGCCAGCAGCTTGTTCGGCGGCTTGGATCTCCACTTT
few	TRBD1	TRBV6-6	TRBJ2-7	CASSNRQGAYEQYF	TGTGCCAGCAGTAACCGACAGGGGGCCTACGAGCAGTACTTC
few	TRBD1	TRBV2	TRBJ1-2	CASSTKTGTGTGYTF	TGTGCCAGCAGTACCAAAACCGGGACAGGGACTGGCTACACCTTC
-	-	TRBV7-2	TRBJ1-5	CASSFSGASNQPQHF	TGTGCCAGCAGCTTTTCGGGGGCGAGCAATCAGCCCCAGCATTTT
-	-	TRBV10-3	TRBJ2-7	CAISESRTGAYEQYF	TGTGCCATCAGTGAGTCCAGGACTGGCGCCTACGAGCAGTACTTC